This T cell receptor (beta chain) was recovered during a study of control samples from healthy donors and cancer patients. Produced via immunoSEQ multiplex PCR; TCRdb's table is partial and in-frame only. The sample includes about 40,000 clones, about 90% of them seen just once. The J segment lost 3 bases and the V segment lost 5 bases, leaving 7 bases of the junction unmatched. CDR1 and CDR2 from the germline V gene are MNHEY and SMNVEV (reference sequence). The CDR3 extends over 14 amino acids. The specimen was blood. This receptor was identified in a woman aged 45 to 65 in good health. The rearrangement links TRBV27 to TRBJ2-7; 7 nucleotides match TRBD1. This CDR3 reads CASSLRGQRYEQYF. The CDR3 coding sequence is TGTGCCAGCAGTCTCCGGGGACAGCGCTACGAGCAGTACTTC.